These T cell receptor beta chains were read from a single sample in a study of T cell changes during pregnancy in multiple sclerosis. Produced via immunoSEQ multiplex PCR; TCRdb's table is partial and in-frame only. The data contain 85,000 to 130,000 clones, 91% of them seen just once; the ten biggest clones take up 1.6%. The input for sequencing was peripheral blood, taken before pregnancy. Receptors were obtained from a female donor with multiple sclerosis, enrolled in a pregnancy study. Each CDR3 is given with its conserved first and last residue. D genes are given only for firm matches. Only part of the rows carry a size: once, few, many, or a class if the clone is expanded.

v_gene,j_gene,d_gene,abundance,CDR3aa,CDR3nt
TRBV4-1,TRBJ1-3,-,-,CASRGTKADTIYF,TGCGCCAGCAGGGGGACAAAAGCGGACACCATATATTTT
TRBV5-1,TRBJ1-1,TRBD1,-,CASSPGTGDTEAFF,TGCGCCAGCAGCCCGGGGACAGGGGACACTGAAGCTTTCTTT
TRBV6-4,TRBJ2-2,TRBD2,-,CASSTSGGTGELFF,TGTGCCAGCAGTACTAGCGGGGGCACCGGGGAGCTGTTTTTT
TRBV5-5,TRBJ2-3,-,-,CASAFGSTDTQYF,TGTGCCAGCGCCTTCGGGAGCACAGATACGCAGTATTTT
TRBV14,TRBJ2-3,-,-,CASSPIRQDTQYF,TGTGCCAGCAGCCCGATAAGACAGGATACGCAGTATTTT
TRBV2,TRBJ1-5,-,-,CASKLTNNQPQHF,TGTGCCAGCAAGTTAACTAACAATCAGCCCCAGCATTTT
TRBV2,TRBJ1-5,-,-,CASSVGRYQPQHF,TGTGCCAGCAGTGTCGGCAGGTATCAGCCCCAGCATTTT
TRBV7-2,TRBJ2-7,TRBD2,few,CASSGRLAGKTYEQYF,TGTGCCAGCAGCGGCCGACTAGCGGGGAAAACCTACGAGCAGTACTTC
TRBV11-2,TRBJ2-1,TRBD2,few,CASSLLAGGSYNEQFF,TGTGCCAGCAGCTTATTAGCGGGGGGTTCCTACAATGAGCAGTTCTTC
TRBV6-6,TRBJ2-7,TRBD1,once,CAIAEGQHKQYF,TGTGCCATAGCCGAGGGACAGCATAAACAGTACTTC
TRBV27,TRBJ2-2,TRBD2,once,CASSSLAGVRTGELFF,TGTGCCAGCAGTTCCTTAGCGGGAGTGAGAACCGGGGAGCTGTTTTTT
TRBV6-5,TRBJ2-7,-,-,CASSLLGGVSYEQYF,TGTGCCAGCAGTTTACTTGGCGGGGTCTCCTACGAGCAGTACTTC
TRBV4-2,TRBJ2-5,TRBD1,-,CASSPGGPGEETQYF,TGTGCCAGCAGCCCAGGGGGTCCAGGGGAAGAGACCCAGTACTTC
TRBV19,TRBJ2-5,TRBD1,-,CASSITGTAKETQYF,TGTGCCAGTAGTATAACCGGGACAGCAAAAGAGACCCAGTACTTC
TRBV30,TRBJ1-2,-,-,CAWSVRQDGYGYTF,TGTGCCTGGAGTGTACGACAGGATGGTTATGGCTACACCTTC
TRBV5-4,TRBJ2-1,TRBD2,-,CASSSSGGRYNEQFF,TGTGCCAGCAGCTCTAGCGGGGGGCGCTACAATGAGCAGTTCTTC
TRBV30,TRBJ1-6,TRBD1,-,CAWTRLGGSNSPLHF,TGTGCCTGGACTCGACTAGGGGGCTCAAATTCACCCCTCCACTTT
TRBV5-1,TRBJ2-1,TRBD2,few,CASSLLAGEVNEQFF,TGCGCCAGCAGCTTACTAGCGGGAGAAGTAAATGAGCAGTTCTTC
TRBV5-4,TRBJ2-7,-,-,CASSLGGGTSYEQYF,TGTGCCAGCAGCTTGGGTGGCGGGACCTCCTACGAGCAGTACTTC
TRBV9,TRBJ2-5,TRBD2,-,CASSVRPSGGKETQYF,TGTGCCAGCAGCGTACGTCCTAGCGGGGGGAAAGAGACCCAGTACTTC
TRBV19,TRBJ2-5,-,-,CASSIDTTQETQYF,TGTGCCAGTAGTATAGATACTACTCAAGAGACCCAGTACTTC
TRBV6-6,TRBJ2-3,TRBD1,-,CASSFGQGLTDTQYF,TGTGCCAGCAGTTTCGGACAGGGCCTCACAGATACGCAGTATTTT
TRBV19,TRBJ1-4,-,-,CASRSFGQGSEKLFF,TGTGCCAGTAGATCCTTCGGGCAGGGTAGTGAAAAACTGTTTTTT
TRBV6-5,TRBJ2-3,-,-,CASSSEWRTDTQYF,TGTGCCAGCAGCAGCGAGTGGCGCACAGATACGCAGTATTTT
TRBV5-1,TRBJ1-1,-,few,CASSLVAGGTEAFF,TGCGCCAGCAGCTTGGTTGCGGGGGGAACTGAAGCTTTCTTT
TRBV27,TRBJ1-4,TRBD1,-,CASRTTGAKGEKLFF,TGTGCCAGCAGGACGACAGGGGCCAAGGGTGAAAAACTGTTTTTT
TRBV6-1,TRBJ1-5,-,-,CASRHRVDQPQHF,TGTGCCAGCAGGCACAGGGTGGATCAGCCCCAGCATTTT
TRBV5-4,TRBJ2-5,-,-,CASSLNSQETQYF,TGTGCCAGCAGCTTGAACAGCCAAGAGACCCAGTACTTC
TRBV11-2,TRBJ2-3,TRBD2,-,CASSLRLAGWDTQYF,TGTGCCAGCAGCTTAAGGCTAGCGGGCTGGGATACGCAGTATTTT
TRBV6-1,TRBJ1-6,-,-,CASGAGNSNSPLHF,TGTGCCAGCGGCGCGGGGAATAGTAATTCACCCCTCCACTTT
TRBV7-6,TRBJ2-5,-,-,CASSPMYGGQETQYF,TGTGCCAGCAGCCCAATGTATGGGGGGCAAGAGACCCAGTACTTC
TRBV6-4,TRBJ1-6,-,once,CASRTEDSSYNSPLHF,TGTGCCAGCAGAACCGAGGATAGCTCCTATAATTCACCCCTCCACTTT
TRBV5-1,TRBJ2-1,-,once,CASSARFGGAGYNEQFF,TGCGCCAGCAGCGCACGGTTTGGGGGGGCCGGATACAATGAGCAGTTCTTC
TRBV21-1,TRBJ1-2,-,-,CASSKAPGLAGTARWGYGYTF,TGTGCCAGCAGCAAAGCGCCGGGACTAGCCGGGACAGCTCGGTGGGGCTATGGCTACACCTTC
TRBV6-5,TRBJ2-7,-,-,CSAESSYEQYF,TGTTCTGCGGAGAGCTCCTACGAGCAGTACTTC
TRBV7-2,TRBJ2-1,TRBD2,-,CASSLRGGGSSYNEQFF,TGTGCCAGCAGCTTGCGTGGGGGGGGGAGCTCCTACAATGAGCAGTTCTTC
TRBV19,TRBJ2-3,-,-,CASSAGGSGSDTQYF,TGTGCCAGTAGTGCTGGGGGGAGCGGGTCCGATACGCAGTATTTT
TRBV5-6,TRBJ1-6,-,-,CASSRNSPLHF,TGTGCCAGCAGCCGGAATTCACCCCTCCACTTT
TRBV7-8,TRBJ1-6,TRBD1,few,CASSLGRNRGPPLHF,TGTGCCAGCAGCTTAGGGAGAAACAGGGGTCCACCCCTCCACTTT
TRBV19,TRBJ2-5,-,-,CASSKGGRIQETQYF,TGTGCCAGTAGTAAGGGAGGCAGGATCCAAGAGACCCAGTACTTC
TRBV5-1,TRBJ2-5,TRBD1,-,CASSLAGTAMGETQYF,TGCGCCAGCAGCTTGGCTGGGACAGCGATGGGAGAGACCCAGTACTTC
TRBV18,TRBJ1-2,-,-,CASSRDRRYGYTF,TGTGCCAGCTCCCGTGACAGACGCTATGGCTACACCTTC
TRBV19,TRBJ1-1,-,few,CASTREQNTEAFF,TGTGCCAGTACTCGGGAGCAGAACACTGAAGCTTTCTTT
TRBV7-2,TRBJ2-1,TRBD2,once,CASSLPTSGGGNEQFF,TGTGCCAGCAGCTTACCCACTAGCGGAGGAGGCAATGAGCAGTTCTTC
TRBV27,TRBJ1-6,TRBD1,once,CASSYRPGTGVSPLHF,TGTGCCAGCAGTTATCGGCCTGGCACAGGGGTTTCACCCCTCCACTTT
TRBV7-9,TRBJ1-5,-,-,CASSLTGDSNQPQHF,TGTGCCAGCAGCTTGACAGGTGATAGCAATCAGCCCCAGCATTTT
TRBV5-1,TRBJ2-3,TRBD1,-,CASSSQGGMFADTQYF,TGCGCCAGCAGCTCCCAAGGGGGCATGTTCGCAGATACGCAGTATTTT
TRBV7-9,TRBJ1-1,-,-,CASSPGPPTEAFF,TGTGCCAGCAGCCCTGGCCCCCCTACTGAAGCTTTCTTT
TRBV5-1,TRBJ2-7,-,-,CASSFSGVEQYF,TGCGCCAGCAGCTTCTCAGGGGTCGAGCAGTACTTC
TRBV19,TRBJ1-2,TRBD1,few,CASSMDRDGSYTF,TGTGCCAGTAGTATGGACAGGGATGGGAGCTACACCTTC
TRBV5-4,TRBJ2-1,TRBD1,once,CASSGPPGQGVDEQFF,TGTGCCAGCAGCGGTCCTCCGGGACAGGGAGTCGATGAGCAGTTCTTC
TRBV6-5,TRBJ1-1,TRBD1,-,CASRTGGRGEAFF,TGTGCCAGCAGGACAGGGGGCCGAGGTGAAGCTTTCTTT
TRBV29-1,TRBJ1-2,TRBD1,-,CSIRGQVYGYTF,TGCAGCATCCGGGGACAGGTCTATGGCTACACCTTC
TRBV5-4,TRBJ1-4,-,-,CASSLAGVANEKLFF,TGTGCCAGCAGCTTGGCGGGGGTGGCTAATGAAAAACTGTTTTTT
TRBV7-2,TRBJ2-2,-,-,CASSFAVNTGELFF,TGTGCCAGCAGCTTTGCGGTCAACACCGGGGAGCTGTTTTTT
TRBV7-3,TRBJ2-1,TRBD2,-,CASSSGLAGGPNEQFF,TGTGCCAGCAGCTCGGGACTAGCGGGAGGTCCCAATGAGCAGTTCTTC
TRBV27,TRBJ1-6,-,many,CASSLTADNSPLHF,TGTGCCAGCAGTTTAACGGCGGATAATTCACCCCTCCACTTT
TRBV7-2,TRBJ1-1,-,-,CASSQDTNTEAFF,TGTGCCAGCAGCCAAGACACGAACACTGAAGCTTTCTTT